Listed here are 21 T cell receptor beta chains from one sample, sequenced in a study of shared clonotypes between healthy human individuals (dated by TCRdb to 2018 to 2021). CD8 naive samples were obtained by positive selection for CCR7 among CD45RO-negative cells, yielding a CD45RA+CCR7+ population from which TemRA cells were excluded. The library was obtained by the immunoSEQ multiplex PCR assay. TCRdb stores this immuneACCESS table with in-frame sequences only. Part of the clones is absent; in the studies checked, under half of the shortfall reflects unresolved V genes, and no reason is known for the rest. The sample has over 2,000,000 clones on record, over 85% of them singletons. The ten largest clonotypes hold approximately 1.7% of the sample. Sequencing was done on a sample of naive CD8+ T cells from PBMCs. Taken with the paper, the label for cell subset or site translates to: CD45RA+CCR7+. These receptors all come from a man younger than 30 in good health. Some clones in this sample may be carry-over from other donors' samples.

The CDR3 protein is CASSLRWWDTIYF. In DNA form, the CDR3 reads TGTGCCAGCAGCTTGAGGTGGTGGGACACCATATATTTT. The rearrangement uses TRBV5-6 and TRBJ1-3; D remains unclear. CDR1 SGHDT and CDR2 YYEEEE come from the germline V gene. V shed 1 base and J shed 8 bases, with 10 bases lying between them. The CDR3 covers 13 residues.

V gene TRBV7-2 combines with J gene TRBJ2-5, with TRBD1 matching 10 bases. J gave up 5 bases and V 4 bases, and 10 bases lay outside the gene matches. The germline CDR1 and CDR2 sequences are SGHTA and FQGNSA. The CDR3 runs 16 residues. In nucleotides, the CDR3 is TGTGCCAGCAGCTATGGGACAGGGGTAGCCAGCGAGACCCAGTACTTC. Translation gives CASSYGTGVASETQYF.

This clone was counted a single time. The V and J genes are TRBV7-9 and TRBJ2-7; no firm D call. The CDR3 has 13 amino acids. The germline V gene has CDR1 SEHNR and CDR2 FQNEAQ (reference sequence). With 5 bases removed from V and 5 bases from J, the gap between germline ends came to 13 bases. Here the CDR3 DNA reads TGTGCCAGCAGCGCCCCAACAAGCGACGAGCAGTACTTC. Protein product: CASSAPTSDEQYF.

This chain connects TRBV6-4 to TRBJ1-2, with D unclear. The V end was cut by 2 bases, the J end by 7 bases, with 5 bases between. The CDR3 contains 11 residues. The germline V gene encodes CDR1 MRHNA and CDR2 SNTAGT. The CDR3 nucleotides read TGTGCCAGCAGTGACGGGTCTGGCTACACCTTC. Its protein is CASSDGSGYTF.

A single count supports this clone. The genes are TRBV27 and TRBJ1-1, with TRBD1 matching 9 bases. Losses at the gene ends were 3 bases for V and 0 bases for J; bases not matched to a gene: 5. Germline CDR1 reads MNHEY; CDR2 reads SMNVEV (reference sequence). The CDR3 has 16 amino acids. CDR3 in DNA: TGTGCCAGCAGTTTGGACAGGGGCTTCATGAACACTGAAGCTTTCTTT. Its translation is CASSLDRGFMNTEAFF.

This chain connects TRBV6-5 to TRBJ2-2; D gene unclear. V lost 4 bases and J 1 base, leaving 10 bases between the germline ends. CDR1 and CDR2 (germline): MNHEY, SVGAGI. The CDR3 covers 15 residues. DNA for the CDR3: TGTGCCAGCAGTTCCGGGCTCCGGAACACCGGGGAGCTGTTTTTT. Protein product: CASSSGLRNTGELFF.

The V gene is TRBV4-1, the J gene TRBJ2-1; 9 nucleotides line up with TRBD2. Germline CDR1 and CDR2: MGHRA and YSYEKL. The CDR3 consists of 19 residues. V dropped 1 base and J dropped 8; count of bases not matched to a gene: 18. The CDR3 loop is CASSQGAASGAGVVDEQFF. The CDR3 nucleotides are TGCGCCAGCAGCCAAGGGGCTGCTAGCGGGGCGGGGGTGGTCGATGAGCAGTTCTTC.

This clone appeared once. This sequence joins TRBV15 and TRBJ2-1; 8 positions agree with TRBD2. Trimming removed 5 bases from V and 5 bases from J; junction bases left unmatched: 8. The CDR3 loop spans 15 amino acids. Germline lookup yields CDR1 LNHNV and CDR2 YYDKDF (reference sequence). The CDR3 is CATSALGGGNNEQFF. The CDR3 region has the DNA TGTGCCACCAGCGCCCTCGGGGGGGGCAACAATGAGCAGTTCTTC.

The chain couples TRBV28 to TRBJ2-7; D remains unclear. Germline loops: CDR1 MDHEN, CDR2 SYDVKM. The CDR3 runs 14 residues. V was trimmed by 2 bases and J by 4 bases, leaving 12 bases between them. The CDR3 here is CASSLGRSTYEQYF. CDR3 DNA sequence: TGTGCCAGCAGTTTAGGCAGGAGCACTTACGAGCAGTACTTC.

V and J are TRBV19 and TRBJ2-1; D is uncertain. This CDR3 comprises 14 residues. Germline CDR1 reads LNHDA; CDR2 reads SQIVND (reference sequence). V was cut by 2 bases and J by 10 bases, with 15 bases left in between. The CDR3 loop reads CASSIWTTSAEQFF. In DNA form, the CDR3 reads TGTGCCAGTAGTATATGGACGACCTCGGCGGAGCAGTTCTTC.

The chain is built from TRBV30 and TRBJ2-5; maybe TRBD2 (5 bases). The CDR3 consists of 15 residues. The germline CDR1 and CDR2 sequences are GTSNPN and SVGIG (reference sequence). The germline V and J ends were trimmed by 2 bases and 4 bases, with 17 bases remaining between them. The CDR3 region has the DNA TGTGCCTGGAGTCCGACGGGGAGTCCCGGAGAGACCCAGTACTTC. Protein sequence: CAWSPTGSPGETQYF.

Regarding this clone: Other DNA sequences from this sample encode an identical CDR3 as well. This sequence joins TRBV4-1 and TRBJ2-7; D gene unclear. The CDR3 loop spans 12 amino acids. CDR1 is MGHRA, CDR2 YSYEKL, per germline. Trimming shortened V by 1 base and J by 4 bases, and 5 bases separated the two germline ends. CDR3 nucleotide sequence: TGCGCCAGCAGCCAAGTCGGATACGAGCAGTACTTC. It encodes CASSQVGYEQYF.

In DNA, the CDR3 is TGTGCCAGCAGTCCTTCGAGGGGGGAAATGAACACTGAAGCTTTCTTT. It translates to CASSPSRGEMNTEAFF. The rearrangement uses TRBV27 and TRBJ1-1; a possible D gene is TRBD1 (6 bases). CDR1 is MNHEY and CDR2 is SMNVEV in the germline V gene (reference sequence). Trimming stripped 5 bases from V and 0 bases from J, with 16 bases between. The CDR3 covers 16 residues.

This chain uses TRBV6-6 with TRBJ2-5; a weak D match, TRBD2 (5 bases). Trimming left V 5 bases short and J 5 bases short, with 9 bases between. This CDR3 has 12 residues. CDR1 is MNHNY, CDR2 SVGAGI, per germline (reference sequence). The CDR3 region is CASSGGTETQYF. The CDR3 nucleotides are TGTGCCAGCAGTGGAGGTACGGAGACCCAGTACTTC.

This clone showed up just once. The V call is TRBV7-2, the J call TRBJ2-7, with a possible D match to TRBD2 (7 bases). From germline, CDR1 is SGHTA and CDR2 FQGNSA. The V and J ends lost 3 bases and 4 bases respectively, with 19 bases between them. The CDR3 length is 16 residues. Here the CDR3 DNA reads TGTGCCAGCAGCTTGGACTGGAGGGGGGGCGGTTACGAGCAGTACTTC. Protein sequence: CASSLDWRGGGYEQYF.

V and J are TRBV29-1 and TRBJ1-1; 9 bases match TRBD1. The length of the CDR3 is 13 residues. The germline V gene encodes CDR1 SQVTM and CDR2 ANQGSEA. V lost 6 bases, J lost 7 bases, and 9 bases stayed unmatched. Written as DNA, the CDR3 is TGCAGCGTCCACAGGGGGCGGAGGGATGAAGCTTTCTTT. Translation: CSVHRGRRDEAFF.

The CDR3 loop reads CASSWTPTLNTGELFF. The CDR3 DNA follows: TGCGCCAGCAGCTGGACTCCAACCCTGAACACCGGGGAGCTGTTTTTT. The genes are TRBV5-1 and TRBJ2-2; possible D gene TRBD2, 5 bases. CDR1 SGHRS and CDR2 YFSETQ come from the germline V gene. V was clipped by 3 bases and J by 1 base, with 13 bases between them. The CDR3 runs to 16 residues.

The chain employs TRBV5-6 and TRBJ2-1; 10 positions agree with TRBD2. J gave up 8 bases and V 5 bases, and 7 bases lay outside the gene matches. CDR1 and CDR2 (germline): SGHDT, YYEEEE. This CDR3 is 14 amino acids long. The CDR3 sequence is CASRSGRATDEQFF. CDR3 bases: TGTGCCAGCAGAAGCGGGAGGGCCACGGATGAGCAGTTCTTC.

The gene calls are TRBV28 and TRBJ2-3, with 8 bases that match TRBD2. CDR3 length: 18 residues. Unmatched junction bases numbered 13, after V lost 3 bases and J lost 2 bases. The germline gives CDR1 MDHEN, CDR2 SYDVKM. CDR3 in DNA: TGTGCCAGCAGTTTGAGTCCGCGGGGGGCCGAGAACACAGATACGCAGTATTTT. Translated, it gives CASSLSPRGAENTDTQYF.

The chain joins TRBV4-3 to TRBJ2-1, with a possible D match to TRBD2 (5 bases). The CDR3 is 15 residues long. The germline V and J ends were trimmed by 4 bases and 6 bases, with 16 bases remaining between them. Germline CDR1 reads LGHNA; CDR2 reads YSLEER. The CDR3: CASSRLEGLPNEQFF. CDR3 nucleotides: TGCGCCAGCAGCCGGCTTGAGGGCCTACCCAATGAGCAGTTCTTC.

The chain couples TRBV5-6 to TRBJ1-2; 7 nucleotides line up with TRBD1. Germline V gives CDR1 SGHDT, CDR2 YYEEEE. The CDR3 extends over 16 amino acids. The V and J ends lost 4 bases and 3 bases, in that order; junction bases with no gene match: 12. CDR3 residues: CASSTGATGLHYGYTF. The CDR3 DNA reads as TGTGCCAGCAGCACTGGGGCGACAGGGCTCCACTATGGCTACACCTTC.